A single sample gave rise to the 10 T cell receptor beta chains below, sequenced in a study of blood T cell repertoires in COVID-19. The table came from immunoSEQ multiplex PCR; TCRdb's copy has only in-frame clones and leaves some out. The profile shows 170,000 or so clones, 85% to 90% of them singletons. Material: peripheral blood. The source is a man in his forties or fifties with active or convalescent COVID-19.

The chain is built from TRBV6-2 or TRBV6-3 and TRBJ2-2, with a possible D match to TRBD2 (7 bases). The V gene lost 7 bases and the J gene lost 7 bases, with 19 bases spanning the gap. The CDR3 sequence is 15 residues long. Germline CDR1 and CDR2: MNHEY and SVGEGT. The CDR3 loop is CASTPRGGAYGELFF. DNA of the CDR3: TGTGCCAGCACCCCGAGGGGGGGGGCATACGGGGAGCTGTTTTTT.

This clone has a handful of counts. The V gene is TRBV4-1, the J gene TRBJ1-4; D is uncertain. V dropped 4 bases and J dropped 8 bases, with 20 bases sitting between them. The CDR3 extends over 16 amino acids. CDR1 is MGHRA and CDR2 is YSYEKL in the germline V gene. This CDR3 is CASSRTLNSVDEKLFF. The CDR3 DNA follows: TGCGCCAGCAGCCGGACTCTGAATTCGGTGGACGAAAAACTGTTTTTT.

This clone was seen just once. V usage is TRBV5-5 and J usage is TRBJ2-7; 10 bases fit TRBD1. The CDR3 is 15 residues long. V gave up 1 base and J gave up 7 bases; unmatched junction bases: 8. Germline CDR1 is SGHKS and CDR2 is YYEKEE (reference sequence). This CDR3 is CASSLTAGQGIEQYF. CDR3 nucleotides: TGTGCCAGCAGCTTGACCGCGGGACAGGGGATTGAGCAGTACTTC.

The CDR3 DNA follows: TGTGCCAGCAGAGAGGACAGGGTTCGGAATCAGCCCCAGCATTTT. Translation gives CASREDRVRNQPQHF. The chain is built from TRBV2 and TRBJ1-5, with 8 positions matching TRBD1. CDR3 size: 15 residues. V shed 6 bases, J shed 4 bases, and the junction held 8 bases outside the gene matches. Germline V CDR1 and CDR2: SNHLY, FYNNEI.

CDR3 sequence: CASSPRRGSGNTIYF. CDR3 sequence (DNA): TGTGCCAGCAGTCCAAGGCGGGGCTCTGGAAACACCATATATTTT. The gene calls are TRBV3-1 (or the pseudogene TRBV3-2) and TRBJ1-3; D uncertain. The CDR3 contains 15 residues. Per germline, CDR1 LGHDT and CDR2 YNNKEL (reference sequence). V shed 6 bases and J shed 0 bases, with 12 bases lying between them.

The CDR3 sequence: CASSLDRVNTGELFF. The CDR3 DNA is TGCGCCAGCAGCTTGGACAGGGTCAACACCGGGGAGCTGTTTTTT. V and J are TRBV5-1 and TRBJ2-2; D is possibly TRBD1 (6 bases). Germline CDR1 reads SGHRS; CDR2 reads YFSETQ. This CDR3 spans 15 amino acids. The V end was cut by 0 bases, the J end by 2 bases, with 8 bases between.

V usage is TRBV7-3 and J usage is TRBJ2-5, with D unresolved. V was pared by 1 base and J by 2 bases, with 8 bases between. Germline V lookup: CDR1 SGHTA, CDR2 FQGTGA. This CDR3 has 14 amino acids. The CDR3 DNA is TGTGCCAGCAGCTTAATGGCAGGTCAAGAGACCCAGTACTTC. This codes for CASSLMAGQETQYF.

This clone has more than one count but fewer than ten. The chain uses TRBV7-9 and TRBJ2-5; a weak D match, TRBD1 (6 bases). Between the trimmed V and J ends, which lost 3 bases and 5 bases, there was a span of 10 bases. The CDR3 covers 13 residues. Germline loops: CDR1 SEHNR, CDR2 FQNEAQ (reference sequence). For the CDR3, the DNA is TGTGCCAGCAGCTTCACAGGGCGGGAGACCCAGTACTTC. Translated: CASSFTGRETQYF.

The rearrangement uses TRBV5-4 and TRBJ2-5; the match to TRBD2 covers 7 bases. Germline V lookup: CDR1 SGHNT, CDR2 YYREEE (reference sequence). This CDR3 is built from 13 residues. The V gene end was trimmed by 4 bases and the J gene end by 7 bases; junction bases not matched to a gene: 7. DNA of the CDR3: TGTGCCAGCAGCGCCCCCGGGGAGGGGACCCAGTACTTC. This gives the protein CASSAPGEGTQYF.

This clone was observed a single time. The V and J genes are TRBV7-8 and TRBJ2-7; weak D call: TRBD2 (6 bases). This CDR3 region has 15 residues. Per the germline V gene, CDR1 is SGHVS and CDR2 is FQNEAQ. Deletions cut 3 bases from V and 2 bases from J, with 14 bases between. CDR3 residues: CASSFRAGTPYEQYF. In nucleotides, the CDR3 is TGTGCCAGCAGCTTCCGAGCGGGCACGCCCTACGAGCAGTACTTC.